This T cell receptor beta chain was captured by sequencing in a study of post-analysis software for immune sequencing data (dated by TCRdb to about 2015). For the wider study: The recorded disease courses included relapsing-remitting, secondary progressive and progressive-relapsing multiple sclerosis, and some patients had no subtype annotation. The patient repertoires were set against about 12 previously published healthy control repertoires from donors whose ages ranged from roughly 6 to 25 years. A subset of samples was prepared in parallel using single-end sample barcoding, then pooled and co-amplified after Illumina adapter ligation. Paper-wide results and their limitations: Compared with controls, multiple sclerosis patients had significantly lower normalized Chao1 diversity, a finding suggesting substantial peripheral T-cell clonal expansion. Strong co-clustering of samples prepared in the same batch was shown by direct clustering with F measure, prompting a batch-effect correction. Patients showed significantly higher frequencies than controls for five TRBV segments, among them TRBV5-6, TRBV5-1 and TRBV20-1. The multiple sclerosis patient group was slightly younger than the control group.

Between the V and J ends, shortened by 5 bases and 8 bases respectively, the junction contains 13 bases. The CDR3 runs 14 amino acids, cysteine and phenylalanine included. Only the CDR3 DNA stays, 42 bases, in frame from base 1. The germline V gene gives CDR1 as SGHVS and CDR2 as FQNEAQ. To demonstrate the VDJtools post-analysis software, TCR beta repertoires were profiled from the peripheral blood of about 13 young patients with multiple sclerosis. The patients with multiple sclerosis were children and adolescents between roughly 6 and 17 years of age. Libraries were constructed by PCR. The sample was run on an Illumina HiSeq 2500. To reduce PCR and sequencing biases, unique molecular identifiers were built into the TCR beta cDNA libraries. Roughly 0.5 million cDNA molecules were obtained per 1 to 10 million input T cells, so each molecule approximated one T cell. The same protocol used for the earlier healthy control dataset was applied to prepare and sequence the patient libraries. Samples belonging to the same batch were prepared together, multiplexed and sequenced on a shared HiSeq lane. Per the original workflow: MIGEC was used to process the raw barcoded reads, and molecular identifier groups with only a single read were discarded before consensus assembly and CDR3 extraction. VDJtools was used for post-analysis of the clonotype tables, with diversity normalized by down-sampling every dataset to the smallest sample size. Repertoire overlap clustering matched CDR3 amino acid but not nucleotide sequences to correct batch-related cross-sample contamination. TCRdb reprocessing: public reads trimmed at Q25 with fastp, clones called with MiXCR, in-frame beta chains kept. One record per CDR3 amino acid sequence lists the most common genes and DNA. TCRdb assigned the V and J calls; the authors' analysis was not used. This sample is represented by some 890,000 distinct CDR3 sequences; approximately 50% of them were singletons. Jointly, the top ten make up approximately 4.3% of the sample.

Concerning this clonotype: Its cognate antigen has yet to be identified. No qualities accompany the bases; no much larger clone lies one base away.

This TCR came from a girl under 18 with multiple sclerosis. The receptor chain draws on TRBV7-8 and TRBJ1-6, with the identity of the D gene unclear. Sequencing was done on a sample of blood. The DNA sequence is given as TGTGCCAGCAGCAACGTGGGAACCCATTCACCCCTCCACTTT. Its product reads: CASSNVGTHSPLHF.